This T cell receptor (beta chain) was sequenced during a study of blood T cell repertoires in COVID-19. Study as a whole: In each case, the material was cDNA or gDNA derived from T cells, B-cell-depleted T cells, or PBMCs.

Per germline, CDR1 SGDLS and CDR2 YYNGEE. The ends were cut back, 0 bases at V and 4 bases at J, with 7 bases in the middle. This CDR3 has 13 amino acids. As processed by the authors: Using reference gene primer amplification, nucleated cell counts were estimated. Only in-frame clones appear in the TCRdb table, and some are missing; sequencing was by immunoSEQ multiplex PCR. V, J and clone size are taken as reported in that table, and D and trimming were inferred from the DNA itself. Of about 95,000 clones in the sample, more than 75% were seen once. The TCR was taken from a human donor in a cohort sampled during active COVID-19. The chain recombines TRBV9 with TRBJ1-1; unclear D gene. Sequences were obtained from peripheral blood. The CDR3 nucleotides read TGTGCCAGCAGCGTAGGCGGTAGCACTGAAGCTTTCTTT. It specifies CASSVGGSTEAFF. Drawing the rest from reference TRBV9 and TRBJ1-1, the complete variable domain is DSGVTQTPKHLITATGQRVTLRCSPRSGDLSVYWYQQSLDQGLQFLIQYYNGEERAKGNILERFSAQQFPDLHSELNLSSLELGDSALYFCASSVGGSTEAFFGQGTRLTVV.